One sample yielded the 2 T cell receptor beta chains listed below, sequenced in a study of vaccination and CD4 T cells after COVID-19. The Oncomine TCR Beta short-read assay was applied to DNA of cultured CD4+ T cells. TCRdb fed the PCR reads into MiXCR, producing one record per CDR3 protein. This sample carries about 25,000 distinct CDR3 sequences, roughly 49% of them seen once, and the ten largest clones take under 6.5%. Their cognate antigens are unknown. The treatment is: approximately 11-day PBMC culture with coronavirus spike peptide pools or control peptides (ViraFEST assay). What was sequenced was CD4+ T cells from blood, cultured in vitro. The receptors originated from a human donor who had recovered from COVID-19.

J is TRBJ2-5 and V is TRBV28; 8 bases match TRBD1. The CDR3 loop spans 17 amino acids. The germline V gene encodes CDR1 MDHEN and CDR2 SYDVKM. V lost 4 bases to trimming and J lost 3 bases; unmatched junction nucleotides: 13. CDR3 loop: CASSSFTHLTGEETQYF. CDR3 nucleotides: TGTGCCAGCAGTTCATTTACTCATTTGACAGGGGAAGAGACCCAGTACTTC. Complete variable domain (other parts from reference TRBV28 and TRBJ2-5): DVKVTQSSRYLVKRTGEKVFLECVQDMDHENMFWYRQDPGLGLRLIYFSYDVKMKEKGDIPEGYSVSREKKERFSLILESASTNQTSMYLCASSSFTHLTGEETQYFGPGTRLLVL.

This clonotype occurred once. The V gene is TRBV12-3 or TRBV12-4, the J gene TRBJ1-2; TRBD1 matches 7 bases. This CDR3 is built from 12 residues. The V and J ends lost 4 bases and 14 bases, in that order; junction bases with no gene match: 10. The CDR3 coding sequence is TGTGCCAGCAGTTCGTCAGAACAGGGGAAAACCTTC. Its translation is CASSSSEQGKTF.